A selection of T cell receptor beta chains follows, all from one sample in a study of T-cell memory formation after mild COVID-19. In TCRdb, the 5' RACE reads were re-called with MiXCR into one record per CDR3 protein. The data show almost 350,000 distinct CDR3 sequences, 20% to 25% seen once. Source material: PBMCs or a T cell subset sorted from them (not recorded which). The source of these receptors is a man between 18 and 29 years old who had mild COVID-19 (a few samples of this study predate the infection). Cell type and time point are not known. CDR3s include the opening cysteine and the closing phenylalanine or tryptophan. Each record gives: clone size, D gene, V gene, J gene, CDR3 protein, CDR3 DNA. D genes are given only for firm matches. Expanded clones are given a class, and other clones once, few, many or no size at all.

few	.	TRBV2	TRBJ1-2	CASYSDQALYGYTF	TGTGCCAGCTATTCTGACCAGGCCCTCTATGGCTACACCTTC
.	TRBD2	TRBV7-9	TRBJ2-1	CASSFSPGLYNEQFF	TGTGCCAGCAGTTTCTCCCCGGGACTATACAATGAGCAGTTCTTC
.	TRBD1	TRBV5-1	TRBJ2-5	CASSATGRETQYF	TGCGCCAGCAGCGCGACAGGGAGAGAGACCCAGTACTTC
few	.	TRBV20-1	TRBJ1-6	CSAREQPNSPLHF	TGCAGTGCTAGAGAGCAGCCAAATTCACCCCTCCACTTT
.	.	TRBV23-1	TRBJ2-7	CASSPLTGHYEQYF	TGCGCCAGCAGTCCGTTGACAGGCCACTACGAGCAGTACTTC
.	.	TRBV20-1	TRBJ2-2	CSARDLRHGGELFF	TGCAGTGCTAGAGATCTGAGGCATGGCGGGGAGCTGTTTTTT
.	TRBD1	TRBV27	TRBJ1-1	CASHPGGGDTEAFF	TGTGCCAGCCATCCAGGGGGCGGGGACACTGAAGCTTTCTTT
.	.	TRBV18	TRBJ2-4	CASSPPWGKNIQYF	TGTGCCAGCTCACCACCGTGGGGTAAAAACATTCAGTACTTC
.	.	TRBV20-1	TRBJ1-2	CGGGNYGYTF	TGCGGGGGGGGTAACTATGGCTACACCTTC
.	TRBD1	TRBV5-8	TRBJ1-2	CASRPGTGGFDYGYTF	TGTGCCAGCAGACCCGGGACAGGGGGCTTTGACTATGGCTACACCTTC
.	.	TRBV13	TRBJ2-7	CASSPSLLRREQYF	TGTGCCAGCAGCCCGAGCCTCTTAAGGAGGGAGCAGTACTTC
.	.	TRBV3-1	TRBJ2-1	CASSQVGAEQARGQFF	TGTGCCAGCAGCCAAGTGGGGGCGGAACAGGCAAGGGGGCAGTTCTTC
.	TRBD1	TRBV6-5	TRBJ1-6	CASSPGQGPSPLHF	TGTGCCAGCAGTCCGGGACAGGGCCCTTCACCCCTCCACTTT
.	TRBD2	TRBV9	TRBJ2-7	CASSLGLDGEQYF	TGTGCCAGCAGCCTAGGACTAGATGGCGAGCAGTACTTC
.	.	TRBV6-2/TRBV6-3	TRBJ2-5	CASKAETQYF	TGTGCCAGCAAGGCAGAGACCCAGTACTTC
.	TRBD1	TRBV4-1	TRBJ1-1	CASSQHGTVEAFF	TGCGCCAGCAGCCAACATGGGACAGTTGAAGCTTTCTTT
.	.	TRBV4-3	TRBJ2-3	CASSQQSGGTDTQYF	TGCGCCAGCAGCCAGCAATCAGGAGGCACAGATACGCAGTATTTT
.	TRBD1	TRBV12-3/TRBV12-4	TRBJ1-5	CASSTGQGGNQPQHF	TGTGCCAGCAGTACGGGACAGGGAGGAAATCAGCCCCAGCATTTT
few	.	TRBV6-2/TRBV6-3	TRBJ2-7	CASSYRGSYEQYF	TGTGCCAGCAGTTACCGGGGCTCCTACGAGCAGTACTTC
.	TRBD1	TRBV9	TRBJ1-2	CASSTDRVYGYTF	TGTGCCAGCAGCACGGACAGGGTCTATGGCTACACCTTC
.	TRBD1	TRBV5-1	TRBJ2-2	CASSLTGGAGTWELFF	TGCGCCAGCAGCCTCACAGGGGGCGCAGGCACCTGGGAGCTGTTTTTT
.	TRBD2	TRBV6-5	TRBJ2-2	CASRLGSGAGLSTGELFF	TGTGCCAGCAGATTGGGTAGCGGGGCCGGCTTGAGCACCGGGGAGCTGTTTTTT
.	.	TRBV7-2	TRBJ1-6	CASSFFTDSPLNF	TGTGCCAGCAGCTTCTTTACGGATTCACCCCTCAACTTT
few	.	TRBV4-1	TRBJ1-2	CASSQVSGFYGYTF	TGCGCCAGCAGCCAAGTTTCAGGCTTCTATGGCTACACCTTC
few	TRBD1	TRBV12-3/TRBV12-4	TRBJ1-2	CASSTGTGQGNHGYTF	TGTGCCAGCAGTACCGGAACGGGACAGGGGAACCATGGCTACACCTTC
.	TRBD1	TRBV27	TRBJ2-1	CASGWTGGNNEQFF	TGTGCCAGCGGATGGACAGGGGGAAATAATGAGCAGTTCTTC
few	TRBD2	TRBV20-1	TRBJ2-5	CSAATLLGTSGETQYF	TGCAGTGCCGCAACCCTTCTCGGGACTAGCGGGGAGACCCAGTACTTC